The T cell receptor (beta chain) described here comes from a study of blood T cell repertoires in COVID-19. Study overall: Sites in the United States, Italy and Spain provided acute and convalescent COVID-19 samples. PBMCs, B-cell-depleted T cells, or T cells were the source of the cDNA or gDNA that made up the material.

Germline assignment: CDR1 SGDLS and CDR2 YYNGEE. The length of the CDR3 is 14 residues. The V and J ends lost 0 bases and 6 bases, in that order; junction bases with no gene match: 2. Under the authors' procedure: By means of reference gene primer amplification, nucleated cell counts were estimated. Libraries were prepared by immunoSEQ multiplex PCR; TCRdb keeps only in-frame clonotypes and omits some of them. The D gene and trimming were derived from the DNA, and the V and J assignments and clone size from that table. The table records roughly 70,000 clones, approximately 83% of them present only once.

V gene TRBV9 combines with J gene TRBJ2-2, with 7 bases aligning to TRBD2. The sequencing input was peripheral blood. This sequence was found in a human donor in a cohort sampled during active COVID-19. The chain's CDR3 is CASSVDRGAGELFF. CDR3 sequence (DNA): TGTGCCAGCAGCGTAGATCGGGGGGCCGGGGAGCTGTTTTTT.